A single sample gave rise to the 6 T cell receptor beta chains below, sequenced in a study of preoperative IRX-2 immunotherapy in early breast cancer. Sample treatment: preoperative locoregional IRX-2 cytokine immunotherapy. Method: immunoSEQ multiplex PCR; TCRdb's copy keeps in-frame clones and lacks some. The sample lists approximately 34,000 clones; 90% to 95% were seen once. Sample collection occurred from a patient treated with IRX-2 immunotherapy. These receptors all come from a human donor with breast cancer.

V gene TRBV29-1 combines with J gene TRBJ1-1, with D unclear. V dropped 5 bases and J dropped 1 base, with 14 bases sitting between them. The CDR3 length is 14 residues. Germline-derived CDR1 and CDR2 are SQVTM and ANQGSEA. The CDR3 region is CSVSITQSNTEAFF. CDR3 DNA sequence: TGCAGCGTTTCTATTACACAGTCGAACACTGAAGCTTTCTTT. The full variable domain, rest sourced from reference TRBV29-1 and TRBJ1-1, is SAVISQKPSRDICQRGTSLTIQCQVDSQVTMMFWYRQQPGQSLTLIATANQGSEATYESGFVIDKFPISRPNLTFSTLTVSNMSPEDSSIYLCSVSITQSNTEAFFGQGTRLTVV.

The chain couples TRBV4-3 to TRBJ2-3; a possible D gene is TRBD2 (7 bases). With 1 base removed from V and 6 bases from J, the gap between germline ends came to 14 bases. Germline V gene data show CDR1 as LGHNA and CDR2 as YSLEER. The CDR3 extends over 15 amino acids. This chain's CDR3 is CASSQVGGDLDTQYF. CDR3 in DNA: TGCGCCAGCAGCCAAGTAGGGGGGGATTTGGATACGCAGTATTTT.

V gene TRBV11-3 combines with J gene TRBJ2-3, with 9 bases lining up with TRBD2. The V gene end was trimmed by 0 bases and the J gene end by 8 bases; junction bases not matched to a gene: 6. CDR3 length: 15 residues. Germline CDR1 is SGHNT and CDR2 is YENEEA. CDR3 sequence (DNA): TGTGCCAGCAGCTTAGAGGCGGGGGGGATAGTTACGCAGTATTTT. Protein product: CASSLEAGGIVTQYF.

CDR3 protein: CAWSVQSSFGEQFF. As DNA, the CDR3 is TGTGCCTGGAGTGTACAGTCCTCGTTTGGTGAGCAGTTCTTC. The chain joins TRBV30 to TRBJ2-1; no clear D. The length of the CDR3 is 14 residues. Looked up from germline, CDR1 is GTSNPN and CDR2 is SVGIG (reference sequence). V lost 0 bases and J 9 bases, leaving 15 bases between the germline ends.

V usage is TRBV11-3 and J usage is TRBJ2-1; TRBD1 agrees at 8 bases. Trimming cost V 5 bases and J 12 bases; bases outside gene matches: 15. This CDR3 is 15 amino acids long. Per germline, CDR1 SGHNT and CDR2 YENEEA. DNA for the CDR3: TGTGCCAGCAGCCCCCCGGGACAGGCGAATCGGGGGCAGTTCTTC. Its protein product is CASSPPGQANRGQFF.

This chain uses TRBV5-6 with TRBJ2-3; the D gene is possibly TRBD2 (6 bases). This CDR3 is 14 amino acids long. The V end lost 4 bases, the J end lost 2 bases, and 11 bases lay between the germline ends. CDR1 is SGHDT and CDR2 is YYEEEE in the germline V gene. The CDR3 is CASSPLAYTDTQYF. CDR3 nucleotide sequence: TGTGCCAGCAGCCCCCTAGCGTACACAGATACGCAGTATTTT.